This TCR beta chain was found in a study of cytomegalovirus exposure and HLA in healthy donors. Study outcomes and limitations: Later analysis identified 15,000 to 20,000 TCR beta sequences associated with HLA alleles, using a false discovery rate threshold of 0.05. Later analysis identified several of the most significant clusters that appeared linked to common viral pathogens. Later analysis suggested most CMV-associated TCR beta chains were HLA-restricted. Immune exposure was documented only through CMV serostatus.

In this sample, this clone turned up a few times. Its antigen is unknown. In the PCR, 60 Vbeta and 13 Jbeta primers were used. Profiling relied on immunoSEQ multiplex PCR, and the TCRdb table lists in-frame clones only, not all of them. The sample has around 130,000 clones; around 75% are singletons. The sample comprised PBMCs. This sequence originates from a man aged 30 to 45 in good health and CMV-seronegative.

The CDR3 region has the DNA TGCGCCAGCAGCGGCAGTGATGCCCAGACCCAGTACTTC. Amino acid sequence: CASSGSDAQTQYF. This rearrangement joins TRBV4-3 to TRBJ2-5; D remains unclear. V gave up 5 bases and J gave up 6 bases, with 13 bases separating them. CDR1 is LGHNA and CDR2 is YSLEER in the germline V gene. The CDR3 spans 13 residues.